This T cell receptor beta chain was sequenced during a study of shared T cell receptors in the human thymus. J lost 4 bases, V lost 2 bases, and 11 bases had no gene match. The CDR3 contains 17 residues. Looked up from germline, CDR1 is GTSNPN and CDR2 is SVGIG (reference sequence). The data were produced by immunoSEQ multiplex PCR, yet TCRdb's version contains in-frame clones alone and is incomplete. Of approximately 490,000 clones in the sample, around 78% are singletons; the top ten hold approximately 0.013%. This sample was shared with a second study, whose subject was human thymus T cells. That work adds: The study used thymus tissue resected during corrective heart surgery. Thymic and blood repertoires appeared to show biased V and J gene usage. A high degree of thymic repertoire overlap among unrelated individuals was reported in related research.

This chain links TRBV30 with TRBJ2-1; TRBD2 matches 10 bases. The sequenced material came from thymocytes. The TCR comes from a boy less than two years old with a congenital heart defect. The CDR3 protein is CAWSPPPSGRSYNEQFF. CDR3 in DNA: TGTGCCTGGAGTCCCCCCCCTAGCGGGAGATCGTACAATGAGCAGTTCTTC.